This TCR beta chain was sequenced in a study of blood T cell repertoires in COVID-19. Study information: There were acute and convalescent COVID-19 samples, and they came from the United States, Italy and Spain. In each case, the material was cDNA or gDNA derived from T cells, B-cell-depleted T cells, or PBMCs.

As processed by the authors: Estimates of nucleated cell counts were drawn from the amplification of reference gene primers. Libraries were prepared by immunoSEQ multiplex PCR; TCRdb keeps only in-frame clonotypes and omits some of them. The DNA was the basis for D and trimming; V, J and clone size are from that table. The sample holds about 210,000 clones, 75% to 85% seen once. To note about this clone: Other DNA sequences within the sample encode an identical CDR3.

Seattle cases were enrolled at active infection and followed longitudinally. The V gene end was trimmed by 3 bases and the J gene end by 5 bases; junction bases not matched to a gene: 4. The germline V gene encodes CDR1 DFQATT and CDR2 SNEGSKA (reference sequence). CDR3 length: 13 residues. The chain uses TRBV20-1 and TRBJ1-2; 9 bases are shared with TRBD1. Material: peripheral blood. This clonotype originated in a woman between 70 and 85 years old with COVID-19, enrolled during active disease. CDR3 region: CSASPGQGYGYTF. CDR3 nucleotides: TGCAGTGCTAGTCCCGGACAGGGGTATGGCTACACCTTC.